This TCR beta chain was profiled in a study of cytomegalovirus exposure and HLA in healthy donors. Vbeta (60) and Jbeta (13) primers were used in the PCR. Here immunoSEQ multiplex PCR was the method, and the copy in TCRdb shows in-frame clones only, minus some. The sample lists 200,000 to 300,000 clones; roughly 85% were seen once. CDR1 and CDR2 from the germline V gene are MNHEY and SVGAGI. CDR3 length equals 14 residues. Deletions cut 6 bases from V and 5 bases from J, with 16 bases between. Source material: PBMCs. The sequence was collected from a girl aged 2-10 years in good health and CMV-seronegative. The chain links TRBV6-5 to TRBJ2-5; possibly TRBD2 for D (6 bases). The CDR3 DNA reads as TGTGCCAGCAGCTTTGGGGGGACGGGGGAGACCCAGTACTTC. This codes for CASSFGGTGETQYF.